These 20 T cell receptor beta chains originate from one sample sequenced in a study of T cell responses to AZD1222 COVID-19 vaccine. Sequencing used immunoSEQ multiplex PCR; TCRdb keeps in-frame clones, though not all of them. The sample holds some 120,000 clones; just over 85% are singletons and the top ten take roughly 20%. The sample here was peripheral blood, taken on day 0 of MenACWY control vaccination. The source of these receptors is an adult in good health.

The rearrangement links TRBV3-1 (or the pseudogene TRBV3-2) to TRBJ2-7; 8 bases map to TRBD1. CDR3 size: 15 residues. From germline, CDR1 is LGHDT and CDR2 YNNKEL (reference sequence). V gave up 0 bases and J gave up 3 bases; unmatched junction bases: 4. In DNA, the CDR3 is TGTGCCAGCAGCCAAGAAAGAGGACAGGGCTACGAGCAGTACTTC. This encodes CASSQERGQGYEQYF.

The rearrangement links TRBV27 to TRBJ2-7; 7 bases are a match to TRBD1. The CDR3 extends over 17 amino acids. Germline CDR1 reads MNHEY; CDR2 reads SMNVEV (reference sequence). Germline trimming cut 5 bases from V and 0 bases from J; bases unmatched to any gene: 13. The CDR3 DNA reads TGTGCCAGCAGTCAGACTCGAGGGGGCGGTCTCTCCTACGAGCAGTACTTC. As protein: CASSQTRGGGLSYEQYF.

The genes are TRBV27 and TRBJ2-1; tentatively, D is TRBD2 (6 bases). In germline, CDR1 is MNHEY, CDR2 SMNVEV (reference sequence). V lost 6 bases and J 0 bases, leaving 12 bases between the germline ends. CDR3 length: 15 residues. CDR3 in DNA: TGTGCCAGCAGAACGGGGGAGAGCTCCTACAATGAGCAGTTCTTC. Its protein is CASRTGESSYNEQFF.

V is TRBV6-1 and J is TRBJ2-1; D uncertain. CDR1 and CDR2 from the germline V gene are MNHNS and SASEGT. The CDR3 has 13 residues. V dropped 1 base and J dropped 6 bases, with 7 bases sitting between them. CDR3 region: CASSEGLRNEQFF. Written as DNA, the CDR3 is TGTGCCAGCAGTGAAGGGTTGCGCAATGAGCAGTTCTTC.

About this clone: Distinct nucleotide sequences in the sample also encode this CDR3. This chain uses TRBV3-1 (or the pseudogene TRBV3-2) with TRBJ2-7; no definite D call. CDR1 and CDR2 (germline): LGHDT, YNNKEL (reference sequence). Deletions cut 0 bases from V and 6 bases from J, with 9 bases between. The CDR3 extends over 13 amino acids. CDR3: CASSQDEGREQYF. The CDR3 nucleotides read TGTGCCAGCAGCCAAGATGAAGGACGCGAGCAGTACTTC.

The chain uses TRBV27 and TRBJ2-7; 8 nucleotides line up with TRBD1. With 9 bases clipped from V and 6 bases from J, the junction kept 7 bases outside the gene matches. The CDR3 is made up of 12 amino acids. Germline V gene data show CDR1 as MNHEY and CDR2 as SMNVEV (reference sequence). The CDR3 coding sequence is TGTGCCAGTACGGACAGGGTTAGCGAGCAGTACTTC. Its translation: CASTDRVSEQYF.

CDR3 in DNA: TGTGCCACCAGCAGAGAAGGGGAGCAGTTCTTC. Translating gives CATSREGEQFF. The chain carries TRBV15 and TRBJ2-1; no definite D call. Trimming shortened V by 0 bases and J by 10 bases, and 4 bases separated the two germline ends. The CDR3 contains 11 residues. Germline V gene data show CDR1 as LNHNV and CDR2 as YYDKDF (reference sequence).

This chain links TRBV11-2 with TRBJ2-1; tentative D call: TRBD2 (6 bases). V lost 0 bases, J lost 2 bases, and 11 bases lay in between. The CDR3 contains 16 residues. CDR1 is SGHAT, CDR2 FQNNGV, per germline. The CDR3 region is CASSLEGSGPYNEQFF. The CDR3 nucleotides read TGTGCCAGCAGCTTAGAGGGTAGCGGCCCCTACAATGAGCAGTTCTTC. The full variable domain, completed using reference TRBV11-2 and TRBJ2-1, is EAGVAQSPRYKIIEKRQSVAFWCNPISGHATLYWYQQILGQGPKLLIQFQNNGVVDDSQLPKDRFSAERLKGVDSTLKIQPAKLEDSAVYLCASSLEGSGPYNEQFFGPGTRLTVL.

This chain links TRBV27 with TRBJ1-2, with D uncertain. There are 17 residues in the CDR3. Trimming shortened V by 0 bases and J by 7 bases, and 21 bases separated the two germline ends. Germline CDR1 is MNHEY and CDR2 is SMNVEV (reference sequence). The DNA of the CDR3 is TGTGCCAGCAGTTTATCGTTAAGGTTGGGAAGGACTAGTGGCTACACCTTC. It translates to CASSLSLRLGRTSGYTF.

This clone was detected only once. The chain has TRBV19 and TRBJ2-3, with TRBD2 identical over 14 bases. V shed 5 bases and J 4 bases; nucleotides not matched to a gene: 5. The CDR3 runs to 16 residues. CDR1 is LNHDA and CDR2 is SQIVND in the germline V gene (reference sequence). The CDR3 region is CASSSTSGRDADTQYF. CDR3 bases: TGTGCCAGTAGTTCGACTAGCGGGAGGGACGCAGATACGCAGTATTTT.

The chain recombines TRBV24-1 with TRBJ2-1, with 11 bases fitting TRBD1. Germline V gives CDR1 KGHDR, CDR2 SFDVKD. The CDR3 runs to 15 residues. Trimming removed 5 bases from V and 6 bases from J; junction bases left unmatched: 5. This chain's CDR3 is CATSGTGGIRNEQFF. In nucleotides, the CDR3 is TGTGCCACCAGTGGGACAGGGGGCATTCGCAATGAGCAGTTCTTC.

The V gene is TRBV18, the J gene TRBJ1-1; the D gene is possibly TRBD1 (6 bases). The V gene lost 5 bases and the J gene lost 10 bases, with 14 bases spanning the gap. Germline loops: CDR1 KGHSH, CDR2 LQKENI. The CDR3 has 12 amino acids. Written as DNA, the CDR3 is TGTGCCAGCTCATCCGACAGGAAAGGAGCTTTCTTT. Residues: CASSSDRKGAFF.

This clone was seen a few times. V is TRBV15 and J is TRBJ1-4; a weak D match, TRBD1 (5 bases). Per the germline V gene, CDR1 is LNHNV and CDR2 is YYDKDF (reference sequence). CDR3 length equals 17 residues. The V gene lost 6 bases and the J gene lost 2 bases, with 19 bases spanning the gap. The CDR3 spells CATRVGTEFSTNEKLFF. The CDR3 DNA sequence: TGTGCCACCAGGGTCGGGACGGAATTTAGCACTAATGAAAAACTGTTTTTT.

The chain recombines TRBV11-1 with TRBJ2-7, with a possible D match to TRBD2 (7 bases). The V end was cut by 5 bases, the J end by 5 bases, with 22 bases between. Per the germline V gene, CDR1 is SGHAT and CDR2 is FQDESV (reference sequence). The CDR3 totals 16 residues. The chain's CDR3 is CASSPRPGGAADEQYF. The CDR3 DNA reads TGTGCCAGCAGCCCACGCCCTGGGGGGGCAGCAGACGAGCAGTACTTC.

The chain employs TRBV7-9 and TRBJ1-5; unclear D gene. The CDR3 totals 12 residues. Germline CDR1 and CDR2: SEHNR and FQNEAQ (reference sequence). Deletions cut 5 bases from V and 5 bases from J, with 7 bases between. The CDR3 DNA reads as TGTGCCAGCAGCGTAGACCATCAGCCCCAGCATTTT. It is translated as CASSVDHQPQHF.

This chain connects TRBV11-3 to TRBJ2-3, with TRBD1 matching 9 bases. Germline V gene sequence: CDR1 SGHNT, CDR2 YENEEA. V trimming: 2 bases; J trimming: 3 bases; junction bases outside the gene matches: 3. This CDR3 has 15 amino acids. CDR3 loop: CASSLRTGETDTQYF. The CDR3 DNA is TGTGCCAGCAGCTTACGGACAGGGGAAACAGATACGCAGTATTTT.

In its sample, this clone was seen a few times. The chain recombines TRBV3-1 (or the pseudogene TRBV3-2) with TRBJ2-7; D is unresolved. With 3 bases removed from V and 3 bases from J, the gap between germline ends came to 6 bases. Germline CDR1 and CDR2: LGHDT and YNNKEL (reference sequence). The CDR3 extends over 12 amino acids. CDR3 amino acids: CASSQALYEQYF. As DNA, the CDR3 is TGTGCCAGCAGCCAGGCCCTCTACGAGCAGTACTTC.

V is TRBV15 and J is TRBJ1-4, with TRBD1 matching 8 bases. Losses at the gene ends were 5 bases for V and 10 bases for J; bases not matched to a gene: 9. This CDR3 contains 14 residues. Germline CDR1 is LNHNV and CDR2 is YYDKDF (reference sequence). The CDR3 bases are TGTGCCACCAGCCGGACAGGGCAGGAAACAAAACTGTTTTTT. Translating it yields CATSRTGQETKLFF.

The chain is built from TRBV9 and TRBJ2-7, with D tentatively TRBD1 (5 bases). This CDR3 comprises 13 residues. V was trimmed by 6 bases and J by 6 bases, leaving 16 bases between them. Germline V lookup: CDR1 SGDLS, CDR2 YYNGEE. This chain's CDR3 is CASTPRGRGEQYF. CDR3 DNA sequence: TGTGCCAGCACCCCAAGGGGAAGAGGCGAGCAGTACTTC.

The genes are TRBV30 and TRBJ2-3, with D possibly being TRBD1 (6 bases). Deletions cut 0 bases from V and 0 bases from J, with 13 bases between. The CDR3 contains 16 residues. CDR1 GTSNPN and CDR2 SVGIG come from the germline V gene (reference sequence). The CDR3 spells CAWSVPAGVSTDTQYF. DNA for the CDR3: TGTGCCTGGAGTGTACCGGCAGGGGTCAGCACAGATACGCAGTATTTT.